This entry features one TCR beta chain sequence. The table lists this clonotype with many counts. It has no known antigen specificity. Per-base quality was not reported, and no clone a single base away is much larger than it. The library was produced with PCR. Sequencing used an Illumina HiSeq 2500. TCR library preparation used molecular barcoding, with unique molecular identifiers applied to normalize quantification of the TCRbeta repertoire. TCRdb cleaned the public reads at Q25 with fastp, built clones with MiXCR and kept in-frame beta chains. Each record represents a unique CDR3 protein, reported with the most common genes and DNA among its rows. This sample is represented by 600,000 to 700,000 distinct CDR3 sequences; approximately 14% of them were singletons. 0.75% to 0.85% of the sample is in the top ten clones. This entry comes from a study of T-cell reconstitution after alpha-beta-depleted transplantation in children (dated by TCRdb to about 2016). Regarding the study in general: The study quantitatively tracked T-cell immune reconstitution after TCRalphabeta/CD19-depleted allogeneic hematopoietic cell transplantation in children using TCR repertoire profiling. The paper as a whole reports these results and caveats: In some patients, the high TCRbeta diversity seen at day 60 was put down to recipient T cells and intrathymic progenitors that had survived conditioning. Hyperexpanded clone frequencies declined over subsequent months; after one year, T-cell counts and TCRbeta diversity were mostly attributed to newly produced T cells. Apparently early alphabetaT-cell count recovery about two months after transplant reportedly relied on only several hundred rapidly expanded clones derived from non-depleted graft cells.

The germline V gene yields SQVTM for CDR1 and ANQGSEA for CDR2. V trim: 3 bases; J trim: 10 bases; unmatched bases: 10. The CDR3 starts with the cysteine, ends with the phenylalanine, and has 14 residues. The CDR3 DNA has 42 bases and is translated from base 1. Sample treatment or condition, as interpreted from the label and publication: allogeneic hematopoietic cell transplantation with graft depleted of TCRalphabeta T cells and CD19 B cells. Transplant recipients were children who received TCRalphabeta/CD19-depleted allogeneic hematopoietic cell grafts. Here the chain combines TRBV29-1 and TRBJ2-1; TRBD2 agrees with 9 junctional bases. The TCR was taken from a girl aged 2 to 10 with congenital amegakaryocytic thrombocytopenia, due to receive a stem cell transplant. The source material was PBMCs, sampled before TCRalphabeta/CD19-depleted stem cell transplant. The DNA sequence is as follows: TGCAGCGTTGATAGGGCGGGAGGGCTGTGGGAGCAGTTCTTC. Protein translation: CSVDRAGGLWEQFF.